This TCR beta chain was retrieved from a study of cytomegalovirus exposure and HLA in healthy donors. Study results and limitations: HLA restriction was apparent for most CMV-associated TCR beta chains in a later analysis. In a later analysis, TCR beta V- and J-gene trimming was associated with a missense DCLRE1C variant.

Primers for the PCR totalled 60 Vbeta and 13 Jbeta. Produced via immunoSEQ multiplex PCR; TCRdb's table is partial and in-frame only. Its clone listing holds some 130,000 clones. Of note for this clone: Antigen unknown.

This sequence originates from a man younger than 35 in good health and CMV-seronegative. The sequencing sample was made of PBMCs.

The chain's CDR3 is CASSSVPRDRGHQPQHF. DNA for the CDR3: TGTGCCAGCAGTTCCGTACCCCGGGACAGGGGGCATCAGCCCCAGCATTTT. The chain has TRBV27 and TRBJ1-5; 12 bases align to TRBD1. V lost 4 bases, J lost 5 bases, and 9 bases stayed unmatched. Germline-derived CDR1 and CDR2 are MNHEY and SMNVEV (reference sequence). There are 17 residues in the CDR3.